These 29 T cell receptor beta chains originate from one sample sequenced in a study of CD8 T cells in ankylosing spondylitis. One entry per CDR3 protein results from TCRdb running MiXCR on the 5' RACE reads. The data show roughly 200,000 distinct CDR3 sequences, with about 26% seen just once and 6.6% held by the top ten. The sequencing input was blood, either unsorted or a sorted T cell fraction (not recorded which). Receptor source: a male donor with ankylosing spondylitis or in good health (not recorded which).

The rearrangement joins TRBV9 to TRBJ2-5; D unclear. V was trimmed by 1 base and J by 1 base, leaving 11 bases between them. CDR1 and CDR2 from the germline V gene are SGDLS and YYNGEE. There are 15 residues in the CDR3. The CDR3 DNA is TGTGCCAGCAGCGTAATTTCGCGGCCCCAAGAGACCCAGTACTTC. Amino acids: CASSVISRPQETQYF.

The rearrangement joins TRBV12-3 or TRBV12-4 to TRBJ1-2; D possibly corresponds to TRBD1 (5 bases). V lost 6 bases to trimming and J lost 5 bases, with 10 bases between them. CDR3 length equals 12 residues. The CDR3 loop reads CASSPDTYGYTF. CDR3 sequence (DNA): TGTGCCAGCAGCCCGGACACTTATGGCTACACCTTC.

The sample holds a few counts of this clonotype. The V call is TRBV16, the J call TRBJ2-1; 8 bases agree with TRBD2. This CDR3 comprises 12 residues. Trimming at V came to 2 bases and at J to 15 bases, leaving 6 bases not matched to a gene. Germline V gives CDR1 KGHSY, CDR2 FQNENV. CDR3 coding DNA: TGTGCCAGCAGCCAACTAGCGGGCTCTTGGTTCTTC. This translates into CASSQLAGSWFF.

This clonotype was observed many times. CDR3 bases: TGCGCCAGCAGCTTGGCCGGCGGGAGGACGGGGGAGCAGTTCTTC. Protein product: CASSLAGGRTGEQFF. J is TRBJ2-1 and V is TRBV5-1; 8 bases align to TRBD2. Germline CDR1 SGHRS, CDR2 YFSETQ. The CDR3 extends over 15 amino acids. Germline trimming cut 0 bases from V and 10 bases from J; bases unmatched to any gene: 9. The entire variable domain, with the rest obtained from reference TRBV5-1 and TRBJ2-1, is as follows: KAGVTQTPRYLIKTRGQQVTLSCSPISGHRSVSWYQQTPGQGLQFLFEYFSETQRNKGNFPGRFSGRQFSNSRSEMNVSTLELGDSALYLCASSLAGGRTGEQFFGPGTRLTVL.

Regarding this clonotype: Given a much more abundant clone one base away, this may be a read error. This chain links TRBV6-5 with TRBJ2-7, with D perhaps assigned TRBD1 or TRBD2 (6 bases each). The CDR3 has 11 residues. Germline V lookup: CDR1 MNHEY, CDR2 SVGAGI. Here the CDR3 reads CASSTRGEQCF. For the CDR3, the DNA is TGTGCCAGCAGCACAAGGGGGGAGCAGTGCTTC.

The table lists this clonotype with many counts. The chain is built from TRBV20-1 and TRBJ1-6; D is unclear. CDR1 and CDR2 from the germline V gene are DFQATT and SNEGSKA (reference sequence). The ends were cut back, 4 bases at V and 9 bases at J, with 10 bases in the middle. The CDR3 runs to 12 residues. The chain's CDR3 is CSATSGSSPLHF. The CDR3 nucleotides read TGCAGTGCTACCTCGGGGAGTTCACCCCTCCACTTT.

This clonotype was counted ten times or more. The chain employs TRBV15 and TRBJ2-7; a weak D match, TRBD2 (6 bases). V was shortened by 3 bases and J by 2 bases, with 8 bases between the two germline ends. Per germline, CDR1 LNHNV and CDR2 YYDKDF (reference sequence). The length of the CDR3 is 13 residues. CDR3 DNA sequence: TGTGCCACCAGCAGGGACTATCCCTACGAGCAGTACTTC. Protein product: CATSRDYPYEQYF.

The V gene is TRBV20-1, the J gene TRBJ2-2; D is possibly TRBD1 (5 bases). V lost 5 bases and J lost 3, with 10 bases in between. Germline-derived CDR1 and CDR2 are DFQATT and SNEGSKA (reference sequence). There are 13 residues in the CDR3. CDR3 DNA: TGCAGTGCTTCCGGCAGGGACACCGGGGAGCTGTTTTTT. This codes for CSASGRDTGELFF.

The sample holds one count of this clonotype. V is TRBV24-1 and J is TRBJ2-1, with 10 nucleotides matching TRBD2. The germline CDR1 and CDR2 sequences are KGHDR and SFDVKD. The CDR3 is made up of 16 amino acids. V trimming: 3 bases; J trimming: 2 bases; junction bases outside the gene matches: 3. CDR3 region: CATSDRTSGAYNEQFF. CDR3 nucleotides: TGTGCCACCAGTGATAGGACTAGCGGCGCCTACAATGAGCAGTTCTTC.

The V call is TRBV20-1, the J call TRBJ1-1; no reliable D call. The CDR3 length is 13 residues. Deletions cut 2 bases from V and 4 bases from J, with 11 bases between. CDR1 and CDR2 from the germline V gene are DFQATT and SNEGSKA (reference sequence). CDR3: CSARQGGLTEAFF. CDR3 coding DNA: TGCAGTGCTAGACAAGGAGGCCTCACTGAAGCTTTCTTT.

Ten or more counts support this clonotype. The chain recombines TRBV5-1 with TRBJ2-1, with TRBD1 matching 8 bases. The CDR3 is 15 amino acids. The germline V gene encodes CDR1 SGHRS and CDR2 YFSETQ. After removal of 1 base from V and 4 bases from J, the junction contained 4 bases not matched to a gene. CDR3 in DNA: TGCGCCAGCAGCTTGTGGGGACAGGTTTACAATGAGCAGTTCTTC. Protein product: CASSLWGQVYNEQFF.

This clonotype was found many times. The gene calls are TRBV10-3 and TRBJ1-3; no firm D call. The CDR3 has 14 residues. Germline values: CDR1 ENHRY, CDR2 SYGVKD. Trimming took 11 bases from V and 0 from J, leaving 14 bases between them. This CDR3 reads CAVRQESSGNTIYF. The CDR3 bases are TGTGCCGTACGTCAGGAGAGCTCTGGAAACACCATATATTTT.

To note about this clonotype: A much larger clone sits a single nucleotide away, making a read error possible. The V call is TRBV4-1, the J call TRBJ2-7; 7 nucleotides align to TRBD2. Germline assignment: CDR1 MGHRA and CDR2 YSYEKL. This CDR3 spans 16 amino acids. The CDR3 here is CASSQALAVTSYERYF. CDR3 nucleotides: TGCGCCAGCAGCCAAGCTCTAGCGGTAACCTCCTACGAGCGGTACTTC.

This clonotype came up many times. The chain joins TRBV27 to TRBJ2-4, with D perhaps given as TRBD1 or TRBD2 (5 bases each). CDR3 length equals 15 residues. Trimming left V 8 bases short and J 1 base short, with 15 bases between. The germline CDR1 and CDR2 sequences are MNHEY and SMNVEV (reference sequence). Here the CDR3 reads CASGLWGMAKNIQYF. Here the CDR3 DNA reads TGTGCCAGCGGCCTTTGGGGGATGGCCAAAAACATTCAGTACTTC.

The chain joins TRBV18 to TRBJ2-3; D is unclear. Between the trimmed V and J ends, which lost 2 bases and 9 bases, there was a span of 15 bases. The CDR3 is made up of 14 amino acids. Germline V gene lookup returns CDR1 KGHSH and CDR2 LQKENI. Written as DNA, the CDR3 is TGTGCCAGCTCACCAGGGATGCAGGTCGACACGCAGTATTTT. The encoded protein is CASSPGMQVDTQYF.

V gene TRBV4-2 combines with J gene TRBJ2-1; possibly TRBD1 or TRBD2 for D (5 bases each). V was shortened by 1 base and J by 10 bases, with 17 bases between the two germline ends. The germline V gene has CDR1 LGHNA and CDR2 YNFKEQ. CDR3 length: 15 amino acids. As DNA, the CDR3 is TGTGCCAGCAGCCAAGTGAGGGCGCACGAGGGGGAGCAGTTCTTC. This translates into CASSQVRAHEGEQFF.

The sample holds many counts of this clonotype. The genes are TRBV6-5 and TRBJ1-4; D remains ambiguous. The CDR3 has 16 residues. With 2 bases removed from V and 0 bases from J, the gap between germline ends came to 10 bases. Germline V lookup: CDR1 MNHEY, CDR2 SVGAGI. The CDR3 protein is CASSYQAAATNEKLFF. The CDR3 DNA reads TGTGCCAGCAGTTACCAGGCAGCTGCAACTAATGAAAAACTGTTTTTT.

This clonotype was picked up a small number of times. The chain employs TRBV5-1 and TRBJ2-7; possible D gene TRBD1, 6 bases. V lost 1 base, J lost 7 bases, and 12 bases lay in between. The CDR3 extends over 13 amino acids. Germline V gene sequence: CDR1 SGHRS, CDR2 YFSETQ. CDR3: CASSLNPGEEQYF. In DNA form, the CDR3 reads TGCGCCAGCAGCTTGAACCCAGGGGAAGAGCAGTACTTC.

This chain connects TRBV6-1 to TRBJ2-1; TRBD2 agrees at 9 bases. CDR1 is MNHNS and CDR2 is SASEGT in the germline V gene. Trimming took 4 bases from V and 9 from J; bases not matched to a gene: 13. The CDR3 contains 16 residues. DNA for the CDR3: TGTGCCAGCAGTGGCAGGGGCGGGAGGGCCCCGGGTGAGCAGTTCTTC. This translates into CASSGRGGRAPGEQFF.

This clonotype was found many times. The chain has TRBV3-1 and TRBJ1-2; the match to TRBD1 covers 7 bases. The V segment lost 2 bases and the J segment 3 bases; nucleotides outside the gene matches: 9. Per the germline V gene, CDR1 is LGHDT and CDR2 is YNNKEL (reference sequence). The CDR3 is made up of 16 amino acids. CDR3 DNA: TGTGCCAGCAGCCAACCCAACAGGGGTAGGGACTATGGCTACACCTTC. This translates into CASSQPNRGRDYGYTF.

This clonotype appeared many times. This sequence joins TRBV4-1 and TRBJ2-7; 11 bases are a match to TRBD2. The CDR3 totals 16 residues. Germline CDR1 is MGHRA and CDR2 is YSYEKL. Germline trimming cut 2 bases from V and 3 bases from J; bases unmatched to any gene: 6. In nucleotides, the CDR3 is TGCGCCAGCAGCCAAATCGGGACTAGCGGCCACTACGAGCAGTACTTC. It specifies CASSQIGTSGHYEQYF.

This clonotype was recorded a few times. The chain employs TRBV6-4 and TRBJ2-1; D unclear. Germline lookup yields CDR1 MRHNA and CDR2 SNTAGT. The CDR3 is made up of 11 amino acids. V dropped 9 bases and J dropped 7 bases, with 10 bases sitting between them. The CDR3 here is CASPPANEQFF. The CDR3 DNA reads as TGTGCCAGTCCTCCGGCGAATGAGCAGTTCTTC.

This chain connects TRBV12-3 or TRBV12-4 to TRBJ1-2; a possible D gene is TRBD1 (5 bases). This CDR3 spans 13 amino acids. Trimming left V 5 bases short and J 3 bases short, with 10 bases between. The CDR3, as DNA: TGTGCCAGCAGTACGACAGCGCACTATGGCTACACCTTC. As protein: CASSTTAHYGYTF.

The chain couples TRBV5-5 to TRBJ2-3; 7 bases are shared with TRBD2. V lost 3 bases to trimming and J lost 5 bases; unmatched junction nucleotides: 3. The CDR3 contains 13 residues. Per germline, CDR1 SGHKS and CDR2 YYEKEE (reference sequence). The CDR3 nucleotides read TGTGCCAGCAGCTCGAGGGAGGGAGATACGCAGTATTTT. Its protein is CASSSREGDTQYF.

This clonotype was counted a few times. J is TRBJ2-1 and V is TRBV29-1, with TRBD1 matching over 10 bases. V dropped 5 bases and J dropped 5; count of bases not matched to a gene: 3. CDR1 and CDR2 (germline): SQVTM, ANQGSEA. The CDR3 has 13 residues. CDR3 nucleotides: TGCAGCGTTCGAGGGACAGGGGACAATGAGCAGTTCTTC. This encodes CSVRGTGDNEQFF.

This clonotype has a handful of counts. The chain joins TRBV6-2 or TRBV6-3 to TRBJ2-7; the D is unclear. CDR1 and CDR2 from the germline V gene are MNHEY and SVGEGT. V was trimmed by 2 bases and J by 0 bases, leaving 14 bases between them. The CDR3 has 16 amino acids. CDR3 DNA sequence: TGTGCCAGCAGTTACATCAATTCGAGGTCCTCCTACGAGCAGTACTTC. Translation gives CASSYINSRSSYEQYF.

The chain joins TRBV20-1 to TRBJ2-7; D gene unclear. Per germline, CDR1 DFQATT and CDR2 SNEGSKA (reference sequence). This CDR3 is built from 10 residues. Trimming stripped 4 bases from V and 1 base from J, with 2 bases between. CDR3 protein: CSAKSYEQYF. CDR3 bases: TGCAGTGCTAAGTCCTACGAGCAGTACTTC.

This clonotype was seen ten or more times. The rearrangement joins TRBV12-3 or TRBV12-4 to TRBJ2-3; 14 nucleotides line up with TRBD2. This CDR3 is built from 15 residues. V was pared by 3 bases and J by 11 bases, with 7 bases of the junction left unmatched. This CDR3 is CASSFSGTSGSRQYF. CDR3 DNA: TGTGCCAGCAGTTTTTCGGGGACTAGCGGGAGTCGGCAGTATTTT.

The V gene is TRBV12-3 or TRBV12-4, the J gene TRBJ2-5, with D perhaps TRBD1 (5 bases). CDR3 size: 14 residues. V dropped 3 bases and J dropped 5 bases, with 13 bases sitting between them. The CDR3 DNA sequence: TGTGCCAGCAGTTTGATGCAGGGTGCTGAGACCCAGTACTTC. It encodes CASSLMQGAETQYF.